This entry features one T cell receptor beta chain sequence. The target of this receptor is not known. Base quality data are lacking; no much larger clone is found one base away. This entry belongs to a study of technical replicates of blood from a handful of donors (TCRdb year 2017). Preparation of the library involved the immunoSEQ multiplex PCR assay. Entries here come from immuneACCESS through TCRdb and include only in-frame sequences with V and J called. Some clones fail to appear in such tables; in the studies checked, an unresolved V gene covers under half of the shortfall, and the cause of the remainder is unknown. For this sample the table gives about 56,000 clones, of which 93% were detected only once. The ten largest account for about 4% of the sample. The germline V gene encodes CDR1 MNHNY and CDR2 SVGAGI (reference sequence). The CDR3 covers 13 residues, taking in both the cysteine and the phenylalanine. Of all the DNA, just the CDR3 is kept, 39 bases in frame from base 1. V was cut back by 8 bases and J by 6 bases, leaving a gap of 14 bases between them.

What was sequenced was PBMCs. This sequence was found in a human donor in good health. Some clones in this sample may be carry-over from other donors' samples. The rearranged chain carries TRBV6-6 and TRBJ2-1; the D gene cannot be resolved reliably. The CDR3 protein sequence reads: CASGQTEVNEQFF. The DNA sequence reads TGTGCCAGCGGGCAGACCGAAGTCAATGAGCAGTTCTTC.